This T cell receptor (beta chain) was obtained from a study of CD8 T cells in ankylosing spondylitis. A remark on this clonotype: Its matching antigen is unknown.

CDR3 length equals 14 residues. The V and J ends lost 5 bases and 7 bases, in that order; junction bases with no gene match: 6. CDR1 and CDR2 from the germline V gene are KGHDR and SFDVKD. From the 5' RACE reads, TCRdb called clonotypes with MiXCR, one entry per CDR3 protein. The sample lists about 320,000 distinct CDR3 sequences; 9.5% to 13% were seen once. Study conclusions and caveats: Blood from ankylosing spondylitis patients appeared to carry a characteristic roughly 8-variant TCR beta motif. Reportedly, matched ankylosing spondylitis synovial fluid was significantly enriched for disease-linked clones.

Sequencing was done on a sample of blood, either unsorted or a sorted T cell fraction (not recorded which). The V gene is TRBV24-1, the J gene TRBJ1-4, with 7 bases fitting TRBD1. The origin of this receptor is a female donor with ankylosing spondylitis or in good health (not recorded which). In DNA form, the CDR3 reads TGTGCCACCAGTGCCCAGGGGGAGGGTGAAAAACTGTTTTTT. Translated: CATSAQGEGEKLFF.